This entry lists 27 T cell receptor beta chains sequenced from one sample in a study of cytomegalovirus exposure and HLA in healthy donors. PCR amplification relied on 60 Vbeta primers (plus 13 Jbeta primers). Here immunoSEQ multiplex PCR was the method, and the copy in TCRdb shows in-frame clones only, minus some. The sample consists of approximately 86,000 clones, about 70% of them appearing once. Sequencing used PBMCs. These receptors were taken from a man aged 60 to 75 in good health and CMV-seronegative.

The V and J genes are TRBV27 and TRBJ2-1; 7 nucleotides line up with TRBD1. Per germline, CDR1 MNHEY and CDR2 SMNVEV (reference sequence). Trimming cost V 6 bases and J 2 bases; bases outside gene matches: 7. CDR3 size: 15 residues. DNA of the CDR3: TGTGCCAGCAGACTTCGACAGGGCACCTACAATGAGCAGTTCTTC. Amino acids: CASRLRQGTYNEQFF.

The chain links TRBV5-4 to TRBJ2-3, with 9 bases aligning to TRBD2. Germline V gene data show CDR1 as SGHNT and CDR2 as YYREEE (reference sequence). V lost 5 bases and J lost 1; bases outside the gene matches: 2. The CDR3 has 14 amino acids. Here the CDR3 DNA reads TGTGCCAGCAGTCCTAGCGGGGGCACAGATACGCAGTATTTT. This codes for CASSPSGGTDTQYF.

The chain employs TRBV6-1 and TRBJ1-1; D is undetermined. V lost 1 base to trimming and J lost 11 bases, with 17 bases between them. The CDR3 covers 14 residues. Germline lookup yields CDR1 MNHNS and CDR2 SASEGT. The CDR3 DNA sequence: TGTGCCAGCAGTGAAGTACCGAGGGAGACCAAGGCTTTCTTT. Its protein is CASSEVPRETKAFF.

V is TRBV10-3 and J is TRBJ1-1; 7 bases fit TRBD1. Germline CDR1 and CDR2: ENHRY and SYGVKD. This CDR3 has 12 residues. Losses at the gene ends were 10 bases for V and 5 bases for J; bases not matched to a gene: 7. CDR3 amino acids: CATQDRVTEAFF. CDR3 coding DNA: TGTGCCACCCAAGACAGGGTAACTGAAGCTTTCTTT.

This clone was observed a few times. The CDR3 protein is CASSPYGSSGSYNEQFF. DNA of the CDR3: TGTGCCAGTAGTCCTTATGGGTCTAGCGGCTCCTACAATGAGCAGTTCTTC. The chain links TRBV19 to TRBJ2-1; 7 nucleotides line up with TRBD2. CDR3 length equals 17 residues. V was clipped by 5 bases and J by 0 bases; unmatched bases: 10. Germline V lookup: CDR1 LNHDA, CDR2 SQIVND (reference sequence).

This clone was observed a handful of times. The chain combines TRBV2 with TRBJ2-7, with 9 bases aligning to TRBD1. The CDR3 runs to 13 residues. Germline CDR1 SNHLY, CDR2 FYNNEI. The V gene end was trimmed by 5 bases and the J gene end by 6 bases; junction bases not matched to a gene: 5. The CDR3 DNA follows: TGTGCCAGCAGTAGGACAGGGGAAGGCGAGCAGTACTTC. Its protein is CASSRTGEGEQYF.

This clone was seen only once. The rearrangement links TRBV27 to TRBJ2-7; the match to TRBD1 covers 7 bases. Trimming removed 3 bases from V and 2 bases from J; junction bases left unmatched: 7. This CDR3 has 15 amino acids. Germline V gene data show CDR1 as MNHEY and CDR2 as SMNVEV (reference sequence). The CDR3 DNA reads as TGTGCCAGCAGTTTCCTGACAGGGCCAACCTACGAGCAGTACTTC. It codes for CASSFLTGPTYEQYF.

The J gene is TRBJ2-7, the V gene TRBV5-1, with 8 bases identical to TRBD1. The CDR3 is 14 residues long. Trimming took 4 bases from V and 4 from J; bases not matched to a gene: 7. Germline CDR1 and CDR2: SGHRS and YFSETQ. The DNA for the CDR3 is TGCGCCAGCAGCAATACAGGGGGACAGTACGAGCAGTACTTC. This sequence encodes CASSNTGGQYEQYF.

The rearrangement joins TRBV5-6 to TRBJ1-3; no definite D call. The CDR3 consists of 13 residues. The germline CDR1 and CDR2 sequences are SGHDT and YYEEEE. Trimming removed 7 bases from V and 4 bases from J, with 12 bases in between. CDR3 nucleotide sequence: TGTGCCAGCCACTTTGGTCCCGGAAACACCATATATTTT. Translated: CASHFGPGNTIYF.

This chain connects TRBV30 to TRBJ1-3, with no clear D. This CDR3 is built from 13 residues. Germline-derived CDR1 and CDR2 are GTSNPN and SVGIG (reference sequence). V shed 5 bases and J shed 3 bases, with 11 bases lying between them. The CDR3 nucleotides are TGTGCCTGGTCTAGTGTGGTTGGAAACACCATATATTTT. Its protein product is CAWSSVVGNTIYF.

In its sample, this clone was seen many times. V and J are TRBV6-1 and TRBJ2-7; a possible D gene is TRBD2 (7 bases). CDR1 is MNHNS and CDR2 is SASEGT in the germline V gene. This CDR3 spans 16 amino acids. Deletions cut 2 bases from V and 2 bases from J, with 16 bases between. Here the CDR3 reads CASSESVGGGPYEQYF. The CDR3 nucleotides read TGTGCCAGCAGTGAATCGGTAGGGGGGGGACCCTACGAGCAGTACTTC.

The V call is TRBV2, the J call TRBJ2-1; TRBD2 aligns across 11 bases. CDR3 length equals 13 residues. Germline assignment: CDR1 SNHLY and CDR2 FYNNEI. After removal of 11 bases from V and 2 bases from J, the junction contained 2 bases not matched to a gene. For the CDR3, the DNA is TGTGCCGGTAGCGGGGGGGCCTACAATGAGCAGTTCTTC. Encoded protein: CAGSGGAYNEQFF.

V usage is TRBV7-9 and J usage is TRBJ1-2; 8 nucleotides align to TRBD1. V lost 5 bases and J lost 5; bases outside the gene matches: 10. This CDR3 is 15 amino acids long. Germline CDR1 is SEHNR and CDR2 is FQNEAQ (reference sequence). For the CDR3, the DNA is TGTGCCAGCAGCGCGACAGGGGATAGAGGGTATGGCTACACCTTC. Protein product: CASSATGDRGYGYTF.

The chain employs TRBV9 and TRBJ2-1; perhaps TRBD2 as D (6 bases). CDR1 SGDLS and CDR2 YYNGEE come from the germline V gene. The CDR3 totals 14 residues. V shed 0 bases and J shed 6 bases, with 10 bases lying between them. DNA for the CDR3: TGTGCCAGCAGCGTAGGGAGGGGTGCCAATGAGCAGTTCTTC. Its translation: CASSVGRGANEQFF.

The CDR3 loop reads CASSTRQGTYEQYF. As DNA, the CDR3 is TGTGCCAGCAGCACTCGACAGGGCACCTACGAGCAGTACTTC. This chain connects TRBV6-5 to TRBJ2-5, with 7 bases aligning to TRBD1. The DNA end is more similar to TRBJ2-7, so the J call may be wrong. Germline CDR1 reads MNHEY; CDR2 reads SVGAGI. The CDR3 length is 14 residues.

This clone has just a few counts. The chain carries TRBV28 and TRBJ1-3, with D perhaps TRBD1 (6 bases). Germline CDR1 and CDR2: MDHEN and SYDVKM. With 8 bases removed from V and 2 bases from J, the gap between germline ends came to 19 bases. The CDR3 is 16 amino acids. The CDR3 here is CASGGRGGNPGNTIYF. CDR3 nucleotides: TGTGCCAGCGGGGGGCGGGGGGGGAATCCTGGAAACACCATATATTTT. The complete variable domain, with remaining parts taken from reference TRBV28 and TRBJ1-3, reads DVKVTQSSRYLVKRTGEKVFLECVQDMDHENMFWYRQDPGLGLRLIYFSYDVKMKEKGDIPEGYSVSREKKERFSLILESASTNQTSMYLCASGGRGGNPGNTIYFGEGSWLTVV.

This clone was seen once. The CDR3 bases are TGCGCCAGCAGTCAATCGATTCTGGAGTGCAATAATTCACCCCTCCACTTT. Translation: CASSQSILECNNSPLHF. The gene calls are TRBV23-1 and TRBJ1-6; D unclear. TRBV23-1 is filed as an ORF, its function uncertain. The length of the CDR3 is 17 residues. Trimming took off 0 bases at V and 5 bases at J, with 14 bases between the two ends.

V gene TRBV2 combines with J gene TRBJ2-3; 8 positions agree with TRBD1. The length of the CDR3 is 13 residues. In germline, CDR1 is SNHLY, CDR2 FYNNEI. Trimming at V came to 8 bases and at J to 4 bases, leaving 5 bases not matched to a gene. This chain's CDR3 is CASETGVADTQYF. The CDR3 DNA is TGTGCCAGCGAGACAGGGGTTGCAGATACGCAGTATTTT.

This clone occurred once. This rearrangement joins TRBV5-8 to TRBJ1-1, with a tentative D call TRBD1 (5 bases). The V gene's germline CDR1 is SGHTS and CDR2 YDEGEE. Trimming took off 0 bases at V and 0 bases at J, with 6 bases between the two ends. CDR3 size: 14 residues. The CDR3 protein is CASSLGGLNTEAFF. CDR3 sequence (DNA): TGTGCCAGCAGCTTGGGGGGCCTGAACACTGAAGCTTTCTTT.

V gene TRBV2 combines with J gene TRBJ2-1; 8 bases match TRBD2. The CDR3 has 13 amino acids. J gave up 8 bases and V 7 bases, and 7 bases lay outside the gene matches. Germline V lookup: CDR1 SNHLY, CDR2 FYNNEI. The CDR3 protein is CASTLGREDEQFF. DNA for the CDR3: TGTGCCAGCACCCTGGGGCGGGAGGATGAGCAGTTCTTC.

This clone was seen a few times. The chain uses TRBV5-1 and TRBJ2-3; 7 nucleotides agree with TRBD2. After removal of 4 bases from V and 6 bases from J, the junction contained 5 bases not matched to a gene. The CDR3 loop spans 13 amino acids. CDR1 and CDR2 from the germline V gene are SGHRS and YFSETQ. The CDR3 DNA reads TGCGCCAGCAGCGCACCGACTAGCGATACGCAGTATTTT. This encodes CASSAPTSDTQYF. Full variable domain (rest looked up from reference TRBV5-1 and TRBJ2-3): KAGVTQTPRYLIKTRGQQVTLSCSPISGHRSVSWYQQTPGQGLQFLFEYFSETQRNKGNFPGRFSGRQFSNSRSEMNVSTLELGDSALYLCASSAPTSDTQYFGPGTRLTVL.

The chain employs TRBV2 and TRBJ2-3; D is possibly TRBD1 (6 bases). V was trimmed by 7 bases and J by 4 bases, leaving 12 bases between them. The CDR3 consists of 13 residues. Per germline, CDR1 SNHLY and CDR2 FYNNEI. The CDR3 coding sequence is TGTGCCAGCAATTGGGGGCCGGCAGATACGCAGTATTTT. Residues: CASNWGPADTQYF.

This chain uses TRBV10-3 with TRBJ1-1; 9 bases are a match to TRBD1. V gave up 3 bases and J gave up 5 bases; unmatched junction bases: 7. The CDR3 spans 15 residues. Germline V CDR1 and CDR2: ENHRY, SYGVKD. This CDR3 reads CAISDRTGDLTEAFF. In DNA, the CDR3 is TGTGCCATCAGTGACCGGACAGGGGATTTAACTGAAGCTTTCTTT.

This rearrangement joins TRBV11-3 to TRBJ2-3; D is undetermined. V dropped 2 bases and J dropped 4 bases, with 7 bases sitting between them. CDR1 is SGHNT, CDR2 YENEEA, per germline. CDR3 length: 13 amino acids. CDR3 amino acids: CASSLLAADTQYF. CDR3 in DNA: TGTGCCAGCAGCTTATTAGCTGCAGATACGCAGTATTTT.

The chain combines TRBV6-6 with TRBJ2-4; 8 positions match TRBD1. In germline, CDR1 is MNHNY, CDR2 SVGAGI (reference sequence). The CDR3 totals 15 residues. The trim removed 6 bases at V and 6 bases at J, leaving 10 bases unmatched. The CDR3 sequence: CASSPTQGAGNIQYF. CDR3 DNA: TGTGCCAGCAGCCCCACCCAGGGGGCAGGAAACATTCAGTACTTC.

The V gene is TRBV29-1, the J gene TRBJ1-2; D remains unclear. The CDR3 contains 14 residues. Trimming removed 6 bases from V and 3 bases from J, with 17 bases in between. Looked up from germline, CDR1 is SQVTM and CDR2 is ANQGSEA. The CDR3 sequence is CSVLSHQEDYGYTF. CDR3 nucleotides: TGCAGCGTCCTCAGCCACCAAGAGGACTATGGCTACACCTTC.

As for this clone: One end of the junction does not line up with germline, which may come from a read error. The gene calls are TRBV29-1 and TRBJ2-5; 9 bases match TRBD1. TRBJ2-7 matches the DNA end more closely, so the J call is doubtful. The CDR3 consists of 13 residues. Per germline, CDR1 SQVTM and CDR2 ANQGSEA. CDR3: CSVVGQGSSEQYF. The CDR3 nucleotides read TGCAGCGTCGTGGGACAGGGCTCCTCCGAGCAGTACTTC.